These T cell receptor beta chains were read from a single sample in a study of CD8+ T cells in alopecia areata. Data came from immunoSEQ multiplex PCR; TCRdb stores just in-frame clones and leaves some out. The table has about 76,000 clones, around 65% seen once. The material was CD8+ T cells sorted from blood, obtained at week 24, from a patient treated with tofacitinib. The source is a human donor with alopecia areata. CDR3s include the opening cysteine and the closing phenylalanine or tryptophan. The D gene is left open where the match is weak. The size field is filled for only some rows; it gives once, few, many or a size class.

clone size,J gene,D gene,V gene,CDR3 DNA,CDR3 protein
once,TRBJ1-2,NA,TRBV29-1,TGCAGCGTTGAAGATCTCCAGTGGGGCTACACCTTC,CSVEDLQWGYTF
few,TRBJ1-1,NA,TRBV29-1,TGCAGCGTGGGCTCAGGACAGTCCGCTGAAGCTTTCTTT,CSVGSGQSAEAFF
NA,TRBJ2-7,TRBD2,TRBV28,TGTGCCAGCAGTTCCCAAGATCCGGGACTAGGTTTCTACGAGCAGTACTTC,CASSSQDPGLGFYEQYF
few,TRBJ2-7,NA,TRBV27,TGTGCCAGCAGTTTATTGAGTATGGGGGGGCTTTCCTACGAGCAGTACTTC,CASSLLSMGGLSYEQYF
NA,TRBJ1-1,NA,TRBV9,TGTGCCAGCGGGGGGTCAGGGAGAACTGAAGCTTTCTTT,CASGGSGRTEAFF
NA,TRBJ1-1,NA,TRBV7-9,TGTGCCAGCAGCTTGGGATTGACAAATCAGAACACTGAAGCTTTCTTT,CASSLGLTNQNTEAFF
NA,TRBJ2-3,NA,TRBV11-2,TGTGCCAGCAGCTTAGCTGGGTTCGGTAGCACAGATACGCAGTATTTT,CASSLAGFGSTDTQYF
NA,TRBJ2-7,TRBD2,TRBV10-3,TGTGCCATCAGTGAGTCAAGCGGACTAGCGGGAAACCACGAGCAGTACTTC,CAISESSGLAGNHEQYF
NA,TRBJ2-3,NA,TRBV5-4,TGTGCCAGCACCCCTTCGGAACCCGGTGCCGATACGCAGTATTTT,CASTPSEPGADTQYF
once,TRBJ1-2,NA,TRBV27,TGTGCCAGCAGTTTTAACACAGGAACAAACTATGGCTACACCTTC,CASSFNTGTNYGYTF
NA,TRBJ2-7,NA,TRBV9,TGTGCCAGCAGCGCAGCTCAGGGACCCGAGCAGTACTTC,CASSAAQGPEQYF
NA,TRBJ2-7,NA,TRBV28,TGTGCCAGCAGTTTCGGCAGAAACGAGCAGTACTTC,CASSFGRNEQYF
few,TRBJ1-3,NA,TRBV5-1,TGCGCCAGCAGACCCACAGAAACAGGTTTCTCTGGAAACACCATATATTTT,CASRPTETGFSGNTIYF
NA,TRBJ2-7,TRBD1,TRBV5-6,TGTGCCAGCAGCCCCGGTGACAGGGTGGAAGAGCAGTACTTC,CASSPGDRVEEQYF
NA,TRBJ2-1,NA,TRBV7-9,TGTGCCAGCAGCTTAGACGGGAGCTCCTACAATGAGCAGTTCTTC,CASSLDGSSYNEQFF
few,TRBJ2-2,NA,TRBV9,TGTGCCAGCAGCGTTACCGGTAGCGTGGCCGGGGAGCTGTTTTTT,CASSVTGSVAGELFF
NA,TRBJ2-5,NA,TRBV7-2,TGTGCCAGCAGCTTTCTAAGCGGACAAGAGACCCAGTACTTC,CASSFLSGQETQYF
NA,TRBJ2-5,TRBD1,TRBV7-9,TGTGCCAGCAGCTTGGGACAGAAAGAGACCCAGTACTTC,CASSLGQKETQYF
NA,TRBJ2-7,NA,TRBV10-3,TGTGCCGTCACGGGGGTGGACAGAGAGGAGCAGTACTTC,CAVTGVDREEQYF
once,TRBJ2-7,NA,TRBV28,TGTGCCAGCAGTATATCCGGCAGGGGGGAGACCTACGAGCAGTACTTC,CASSISGRGETYEQYF
once,TRBJ1-1,TRBD1,TRBV5-1,TGCGCCAGCAGCTCAGGTGACAGGGGACGAACTGAAGCTTTCTTT,CASSSGDRGRTEAFF
NA,TRBJ2-7,NA,TRBV7-9,TGTGCCAGCAGCTCGATCGTCGGGTACTACGAGCAGTACTTC,CASSSIVGYYEQYF
NA,TRBJ1-2,NA,TRBV29-1,TGCAGCGTTGAAGATACCGGGGGGCGGGATATAGCTAACTATGGCTACACCTTC,CSVEDTGGRDIANYGYTF
NA,TRBJ1-1,NA,TRBV6-5,TGTGCCAGCAGTGAAGGAGGGGGGCCGGGGGCTTTCTTT,CASSEGGGPGAFF
NA,TRBJ1-2,NA,TRBV9,TGTGCCAGCAGCGTAGAGGGCGCGGAGAACTATGGCTACACCTTC,CASSVEGAENYGYTF
NA,TRBJ2-1,TRBD1,TRBV7-9,TGTGCCAGCACCTCGTCGACAGGGCATGATGAGCAGTTCTTC,CASTSSTGHDEQFF
once,TRBJ1-5,NA,TRBV2,TGTGCCAGCAGGACCTGGGGACCCTATAGCAATCAGCCCCAGCATTTT,CASRTWGPYSNQPQHF
NA,TRBJ2-1,NA,TRBV2,TGTGCCAGCAGTGATAGGAGGAACTCCTACAATGAGCAGTTCTTC,CASSDRRNSYNEQFF
NA,TRBJ2-1,TRBD2,TRBV7-9,TGTGCCAGCACCCTCAGGAGCGGCGGGGGGGCGGATGAGCAGTTCTTC,CASTLRSGGGADEQFF
NA,TRBJ1-5,NA,TRBV28,TGTGCCAGCAGTTTTCGAAGGGGGTCTTCCGGCCAGCCCCAGCATTTT,CASSFRRGSSGQPQHF
NA,TRBJ2-5,NA,TRBV7-6,TGTGCCAGCAGCCCCGGAGTAGAAGAGACCCAGTACTTC,CASSPGVEETQYF
NA,TRBJ2-3,NA,TRBV5-6,TGTGCCAGCAGCCGATTTCCAGATACGCAGTATTTT,CASSRFPDTQYF
few,TRBJ2-3,TRBD2,TRBV29-1,TGCAGCGTTGAAGCGGGAGGGAGCACAGATACGCAGTATTTT,CSVEAGGSTDTQYF
NA,TRBJ1-1,NA,TRBV4-3,TGCGCCAGCAGCCAGGGGACATATTCGAACACTGAAGCTTTCTTT,CASSQGTYSNTEAFF
NA,TRBJ2-7,NA,TRBV7-2,TGTGCCAGCAGCTTAGCCGGGACAACCTACGAGCAGTACTTC,CASSLAGTTYEQYF
NA,TRBJ2-7,TRBD2,TRBV30,TGTGCCTGGAGTGTTCAGCGGGGGCACGAGCAGTACTTC,CAWSVQRGHEQYF
NA,TRBJ2-2,TRBD2,TRBV2,TGTGCCAGCAAAGGACTAGCGGGAGGCGTCACCGGGGAGCTGTTTTTT,CASKGLAGGVTGELFF